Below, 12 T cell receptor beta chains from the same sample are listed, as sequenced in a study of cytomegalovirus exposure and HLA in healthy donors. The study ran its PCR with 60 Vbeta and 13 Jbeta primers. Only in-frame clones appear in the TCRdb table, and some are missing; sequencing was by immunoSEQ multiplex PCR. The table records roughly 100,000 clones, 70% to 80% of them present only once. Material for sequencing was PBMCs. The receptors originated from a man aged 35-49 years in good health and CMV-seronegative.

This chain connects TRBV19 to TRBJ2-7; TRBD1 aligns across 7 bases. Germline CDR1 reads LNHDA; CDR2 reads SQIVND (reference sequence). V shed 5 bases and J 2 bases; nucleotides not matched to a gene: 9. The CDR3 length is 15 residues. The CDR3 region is CASSVEGGLTYEQYF. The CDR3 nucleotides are TGTGCCAGTAGTGTCGAAGGGGGCCTGACCTACGAGCAGTACTTC.

DNA for the CDR3: TGTGCCAGCAGCGTAGGGGGGGTTGAAGCTTTCTTT. Encoded protein: CASSVGGVEAFF. V gene TRBV9 combines with J gene TRBJ1-1, with D possibly TRBD1 on 5 matching bases. V was trimmed by 0 bases and J by 7 bases, leaving 7 bases between them. The germline CDR1 and CDR2 sequences are SGDLS and YYNGEE. This CDR3 has 12 residues.

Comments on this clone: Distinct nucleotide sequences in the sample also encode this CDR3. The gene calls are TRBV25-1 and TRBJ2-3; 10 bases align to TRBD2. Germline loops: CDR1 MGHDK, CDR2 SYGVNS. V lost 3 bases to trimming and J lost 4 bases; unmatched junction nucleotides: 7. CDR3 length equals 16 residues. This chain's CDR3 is CASSDGAGGPADTQYF. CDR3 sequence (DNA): TGTGCCAGCAGTGACGGAGCGGGAGGGCCAGCAGATACGCAGTATTTT. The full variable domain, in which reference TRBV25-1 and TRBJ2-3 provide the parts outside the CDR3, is EADIYQTPRYLVIGTGKKITLECSQTMGHDKMYWYQQDPGMELHLIHYSYGVNSTEKGDLSSESTVSRIRTEHFPLTLESARPSHTSQYLCASSDGAGGPADTQYFGPGTRLTVL.

CDR3 in amino acids: CAISILTRQEAYEQYF. CDR3 in DNA: TGTGCCATCAGTATCCTCACCCGACAGGAAGCCTACGAGCAGTACTTC. The chain uses TRBV10-3 and TRBJ2-5; D might be TRBD1 (6 bases). The end of the DNA fits TRBJ2-7 better, so the J call may be wrong. Germline CDR1 ENHRY, CDR2 SYGVKD. The CDR3 spans 16 residues.

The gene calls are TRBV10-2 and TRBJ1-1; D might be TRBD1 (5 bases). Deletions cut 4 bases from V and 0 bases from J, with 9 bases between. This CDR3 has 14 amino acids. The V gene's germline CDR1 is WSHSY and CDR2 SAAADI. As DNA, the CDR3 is TGCGCCAGCAGTGCGGCAGGGCTGAACACTGAAGCTTTCTTT. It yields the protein CASSAAGLNTEAFF.

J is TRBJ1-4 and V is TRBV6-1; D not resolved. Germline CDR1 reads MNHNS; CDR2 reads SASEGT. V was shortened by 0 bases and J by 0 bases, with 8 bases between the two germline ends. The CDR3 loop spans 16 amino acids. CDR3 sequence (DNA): TGTGCCAGCAGTGAAGCGTGGGCGACAACTAATGAAAAACTGTTTTTT. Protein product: CASSEAWATTNEKLFF.

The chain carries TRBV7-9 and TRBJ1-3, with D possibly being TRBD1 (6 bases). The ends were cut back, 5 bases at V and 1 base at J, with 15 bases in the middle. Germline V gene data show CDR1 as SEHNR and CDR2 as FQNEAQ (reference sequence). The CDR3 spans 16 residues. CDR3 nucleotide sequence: TGTGCCAGCAGCCCTCAGACAGGTTTATCTGGAAACACCATATATTTT. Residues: CASSPQTGLSGNTIYF.

This CDR3 is CASSSNRRTERVGGIQYF. Here the CDR3 DNA reads TGTGCCAGCAGCTCAAACCGCAGGACAGAGAGAGTAGGGGGCATTCAGTACTTC. V gene TRBV5-6 combines with J gene TRBJ2-4, with D possibly TRBD1 on 6 matching bases. CDR1 is SGHDT, CDR2 YYEEEE, per germline. This CDR3 has 18 residues. V lost 3 bases, J lost 9 bases, and 28 bases lay in between. The entire variable domain, with the rest obtained from reference TRBV5-6 and TRBJ2-4, is as follows: DAGVTQSPTHLIKTRGQQVTLRCSPKSGHDTVSWYQQALGQGPQFIFQYYEEEERQRGNFPDRFSGHQFPNYSSELNVNALLLGDSALYLCASSSNRRTERVGGIQYFGAGTRLSVL.

CDR3 loop: CATSKSLHRLYEQYF. CDR3 nucleotide sequence: TGTGCCACCAGCAAGAGTTTACATAGACTCTACGAGCAGTACTTC. This chain links TRBV15 with TRBJ2-7; D is unresolved. Trimming took off 4 bases at V and 3 bases at J, with 16 bases between the two ends. Per germline, CDR1 LNHNV and CDR2 YYDKDF (reference sequence). The CDR3 runs to 15 residues.

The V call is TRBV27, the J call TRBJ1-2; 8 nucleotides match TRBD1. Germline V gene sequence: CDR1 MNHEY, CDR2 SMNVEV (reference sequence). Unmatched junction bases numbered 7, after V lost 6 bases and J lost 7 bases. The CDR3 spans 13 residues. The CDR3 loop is CASRPGRGLGYTF. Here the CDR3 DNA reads TGTGCCAGCAGGCCGGGCAGGGGGCTTGGCTACACCTTC.

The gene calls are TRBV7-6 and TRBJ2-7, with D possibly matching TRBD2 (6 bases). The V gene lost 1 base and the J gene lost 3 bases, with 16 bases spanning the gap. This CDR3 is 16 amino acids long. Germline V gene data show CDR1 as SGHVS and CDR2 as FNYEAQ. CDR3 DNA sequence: TGTGCCAGCAGCTTAGGGGTCGGGGGAACTATCTACGAGCAGTACTTC. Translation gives CASSLGVGGTIYEQYF.

Here the CDR3 reads CASSSGQGGYNEQFF. CDR3 DNA: TGTGCCAGTAGTTCGGGACAGGGAGGGTACAATGAGCAGTTCTTC. The chain uses TRBV19 and TRBJ2-1; TRBD1 aligns across 9 bases. Per germline, CDR1 LNHDA and CDR2 SQIVND (reference sequence). V lost 5 bases and J lost 4; bases outside the gene matches: 6. This CDR3 is 15 amino acids long.